This T cell receptor (beta chain) originates from a study of blood T cells in healthy people across ages. Study-wide background: Template switching captured about one barcoded beta molecule per two T cells.

Looked up from germline, CDR1 is ENHRY and CDR2 is SYGVKD. The V end was cut by 4 bases, the J end by 7 bases, with 7 bases between. The CDR3 covers 11 residues. This clonotype was counted once. Combining a sample-barcoded 5' primer with a J-beta primer mix, a second PCR ran for roughly 7 to 12 cycles. A single record per CDR3 protein comes from TCRdb applying MiXCR to the 5' RACE reads. This table has hundreds of thousands of distinct CDR3 sequences, more than 40% appearing once. The receptor's source is a woman aged 60-75 years in good health. The gene calls are TRBV10-3 and TRBJ1-1; D is undetermined. Sequencing was carried out using blood. This chain's CDR3 is CAISGEGEAFF. The CDR3 DNA reads TGTGCCATCAGTGGTGAGGGTGAAGCTTTCTTT.